These 27 T cell receptor beta chains share one sample of origin, sequenced in a study of breast tumors, draining lymph nodes, adjacent tissues. TCRdb re-called the multiplex PCR reads with MiXCR, one entry per CDR3 protein. The sample includes 200,000 or so distinct CDR3 sequences, 31% of them seen just once. The lymph nodes were axillary draining lymph nodes from breast cancer patients. The material sequenced was axillary lymph node tissue. These receptors came from a female donor with breast cancer. Some clones in this sample may be carry-over from other donors' samples.

This chain uses TRBV3-1 with TRBJ1-3, with D unresolved. The ends were cut back, 4 bases at V and 2 bases at J, with 15 bases in the middle. CDR1 LGHDT and CDR2 YNNKEL come from the germline V gene (reference sequence). This CDR3 is 16 amino acids long. CDR3 DNA sequence: TGTGCCAGCAGCCCTTTGAGGGTCAACACTGGAAACACCATATATTTT. It is translated as CASSPLRVNTGNTIYF.

This chain joins TRBV7-2 and TRBJ2-5; 11 nucleotides match TRBD2. The V gene end was trimmed by 4 bases and the J gene end by 4 bases; junction bases not matched to a gene: 2. The CDR3 sequence is 14 residues long. The germline gives CDR1 SGHTA, CDR2 FQGNSA. In nucleotides, the CDR3 is TGTGCCAGCAGCTACGGACTAGCGGGAGAGACCCAGTACTTC. As protein: CASSYGLAGETQYF.

This clonotype was detected many times. The V and J genes are TRBV7-9 and TRBJ2-1, with 7 bases fitting TRBD1. From germline, CDR1 is SEHNR and CDR2 FQNEAQ (reference sequence). J gave up 1 base and V 7 bases, and 7 bases lay outside the gene matches. The CDR3 is 15 amino acids. CDR3 DNA sequence: TGTGCCAGCAACCTCGGACAGGCTTCCTACAATGAGCAGTTCTTC. Amino acids: CASNLGQASYNEQFF.

In this sample, this clonotype turned up many times. The chain links TRBV2 to TRBJ2-3; 8 bases are a match to TRBD2. The J segment lost 1 base and the V segment lost 5 bases, leaving 5 bases of the junction unmatched. The CDR3 consists of 15 residues. Germline V gives CDR1 SNHLY, CDR2 FYNNEI. For the CDR3, the DNA is TGTGCCAGCAGTCGAGCGGGAGTAGGCACAGATACGCAGTATTTT. The encoded protein is CASSRAGVGTDTQYF.

This chain uses TRBV11-2 with TRBJ2-5; 14 positions agree with TRBD2. The CDR3 is made up of 14 amino acids. Germline-derived CDR1 and CDR2 are SGHAT and FQNNGV. This CDR3 reads CAREGTSGSQTQYF. As DNA, the CDR3 is TGTGCTAGAGAGGGGACTAGCGGGAGCCAGACCCAGTACTTC.

Points on this clonotype: The junction departs from germline at one end; a sequencing error may be responsible. CDR3 nucleotide sequence: TGTGCCAGCAGTGCTAGTGGGCAAATCTCTGGAAACACCATATACTTT. Its protein product is CASSASGQISGNTIYF. V is TRBV25-1 and J is TRBJ1-3, with D unclear. CDR1 and CDR2 (germline): MGHDK, SYGVNS. This CDR3 has 16 residues.

This clonotype showed up many times. The chain has TRBV2 and TRBJ1-4; perhaps TRBD1 as D (6 bases). The germline CDR1 and CDR2 sequences are SNHLY and FYNNEI. CDR3 size: 14 residues. V was shortened by 6 bases and J by 0 bases, with 8 bases between the two germline ends. The CDR3 sequence: CASRRTATNEKLFF. CDR3 nucleotide sequence: TGTGCCAGCAGGCGGACAGCAACTAATGAAAAACTGTTTTTT.

This clonotype has at least ten counts. The chain joins TRBV18 to TRBJ1-6, with D possibly matching TRBD1 (5 bases). Germline V gene sequence: CDR1 KGHSH, CDR2 LQKENI. This CDR3 spans 15 amino acids. V lost 2 bases to trimming and J lost 8 bases, with 13 bases between them. This chain's CDR3 is CASSPVEGTDSPLHF. The CDR3 DNA is TGTGCCAGCTCACCAGTGGAAGGGACCGATTCACCCCTCCACTTT.

This clonotype has ten or more counts. The V call is TRBV5-1, the J call TRBJ2-3, with D perhaps matching TRBD1 (5 bases). The CDR3 contains 12 residues. Trimming removed 4 bases at V and 5 bases at J, with 8 bases between. CDR1 is SGHRS and CDR2 is YFSETQ in the germline V gene. CDR3 DNA sequence: TGCGCCAGCAGCCGAGACAGAGATACGCAGTATTTT. Translated: CASSRDRDTQYF.

This clonotype appeared a few times. The chain joins TRBV27 to TRBJ1-4; 8 bases match TRBD1. Trimming removed 7 bases from V and 4 bases from J; junction bases left unmatched: 8. Germline-derived CDR1 and CDR2 are MNHEY and SMNVEV (reference sequence). CDR3 length: 15 residues. CDR3 sequence: CASNPRGLGNEKLFF. DNA of the CDR3: TGTGCCAGCAACCCCAGGGGGCTGGGTAATGAAAAACTGTTTTTT.

The chain recombines TRBV30 with TRBJ1-1; D perhaps matches TRBD1 (6 bases). The CDR3 is 12 amino acids. The germline CDR1 and CDR2 sequences are GTSNPN and SVGIG (reference sequence). Trimming took 1 base from V and 5 from J, leaving 8 bases between them. This CDR3 is CAWSGDTTEAFF. DNA of the CDR3: TGTGCCTGGAGTGGGGACACTACTGAAGCTTTCTTT.

A note on this clonotype: A read error may be the cause here, since a much bigger clone is one base away. This sequence joins TRBV6-6 and TRBJ2-3; the match to TRBD2 covers 14 bases. The germline V gene encodes CDR1 MNHNY and CDR2 SVGAGI (reference sequence). CDR3 length equals 19 residues. Trimming removed 5 bases from V and 5 bases from J; junction bases left unmatched: 15. CDR3 sequence (DNA): TGTGCCAGCAGTCCCACACCAGGGACTAGCGGGGGTTCACAAGATACGCAGTATTTT. Protein sequence: CASSPTPGTSGGSQDTQYF.

The chain joins TRBV9 to TRBJ1-2; 7 nucleotides match TRBD1. CDR3 size: 14 residues. In germline, CDR1 is SGDLS, CDR2 YYNGEE. V lost 4 bases and J lost 8; bases outside the gene matches: 11. The CDR3 region is CASSSTGAPGGYTF. For the CDR3, the DNA is TGTGCCAGCAGCTCCACAGGGGCCCCTGGCGGCTACACCTTC.

This clonotype was recorded at least ten times. This chain joins TRBV5-4 and TRBJ1-2; a possible D gene is TRBD1 (6 bases). Germline CDR1 SGHNT, CDR2 YYREEE (reference sequence). The CDR3 has 15 amino acids. V gave up 4 bases and J gave up 1 base, with 14 bases separating them. CDR3 nucleotides: TGTGCCAGCAGCCAACTCGGACAGTATAACTATGGCTACACCTTC. Residues: CASSQLGQYNYGYTF.

This clonotype occurred a few times. A much bigger clone sits one base away, suggesting this may be a read error. The chain is built from TRBV6-6 and TRBJ2-7, with a possible D match to TRBD2 (5 bases). The CDR3 has 14 amino acids. Trimming shortened V by 4 bases and J by 2 bases, and 12 bases separated the two germline ends. The germline gives CDR1 MNHNY, CDR2 SVGAGI (reference sequence). CDR3 in amino acids: CASSCSGEAYEQYF. As DNA, the CDR3 is TGTGCCAGCAGTTGCTCCGGGGAAGCCTACGAGCAGTACTTC.

This clonotype was found a few times. The chain employs TRBV6-5 and TRBJ2-3; 9 nucleotides align to TRBD2. The germline V gene encodes CDR1 MNHEY and CDR2 SVGAGI. V lost 7 bases and J lost 5; bases outside the gene matches: 13. The CDR3 spans 16 residues. The CDR3 reads CASNPHGAGGQDTQYF. CDR3 bases: TGTGCCAGCAACCCCCACGGCGCGGGGGGGCAAGATACGCAGTATTTT.

The chain couples TRBV28 to TRBJ1-2; perhaps TRBD1 as D (6 bases). The CDR3 covers 15 residues. Germline V gives CDR1 MDHEN, CDR2 SYDVKM. V gave up 6 bases and J gave up 1 base, with 15 bases separating them. CDR3 protein: CASSLAGDDNYGYTF. CDR3 coding DNA: TGTGCCAGCAGCCTCGCAGGGGACGATAACTATGGCTACACCTTC.

Turning to this clonotype: Being one base from a much bigger clone, this may be a read error. The V and J genes are TRBV12-3 or TRBV12-4 and TRBJ2-5; D may match TRBD1 or TRBD2 (5 bases each). This CDR3 comprises 16 residues. Trimming left V 4 bases short and J 3 bases short, with 18 bases between. As DNA, the CDR3 is TGTGCCAGCAGTTCCCGGTGGGAGCAGGGAGAAGAGACCCAGTACTTC. Protein: CASSSRWEQGEETQYF.

The table lists this clonotype with a count of one. A much larger clone lies one base from this, so it may be a read error. The CDR3 spells CASSPNARTGTQYF. The CDR3 bases are TGTGCCAGCTCACCAAATGCTAGGACAGGTACGCAGTATTTT. V usage is TRBV18 and J usage is TRBJ2-3; 7 nucleotides line up with TRBD1. In germline, CDR1 is KGHSH, CDR2 LQKENI. The CDR3 extends over 14 amino acids. Combining the CDR3 with reference TRBV18 and TRBJ2-3 gives the whole variable domain NAGVMQNPRHLVRRRGQEARLRCSPMKGHSHVYWYRQLPEEGLKFMVYLQKENIIDESGMPKERFSAEFPKEGPSILRIQQVVRGDSAAYFCASSPNARTGTQYFGPGTRLTVL.

This clonotype was found many times. V is TRBV7-2 and J is TRBJ2-1, with 11 bases identical to TRBD2. Germline V gives CDR1 SGHTA, CDR2 FQGNSA. The CDR3 has 15 residues. Trimming cost V 0 bases and J 6 bases; bases outside gene matches: 1. The CDR3 loop reads CASSLAGTSGNEQFF. DNA for the CDR3: TGTGCCAGCAGCTTAGCCGGGACTAGCGGCAATGAGCAGTTCTTC.

Comments on this clonotype: The CDR3 does not end in the conserved phenylalanine or tryptophan, so this is likely a read error. J is TRBJ1-6 and V is TRBV24-1; a weak D match, TRBD1 (6 bases). Germline V gene lookup returns CDR1 KGHDR and CDR2 SFDVKD. This CDR3 has 19 residues. The germline V and J ends were trimmed by 12 bases and 9 bases, with 35 bases remaining between them. Here the CDR3 reads CAPPASPYPGAEGISPLHL. Written as DNA, the CDR3 is TGTGCCCCTCCCGCTAGCCCATACCCAGGGGCGGAAGGAATTTCACCCCTCCACCTT.

The rearrangement links TRBV7-2 to TRBJ2-5, with D perhaps TRBD2 (5 bases). Germline-derived CDR1 and CDR2 are SGHTA and FQGNSA. The CDR3 has 13 residues. Trimming cost V 5 bases and J 5 bases, with 12 bases left between them. Written as DNA, the CDR3 is TGTGCCAGCAGCCCTCAACCGGGGGAGACCCAGTACTTC. Its protein is CASSPQPGETQYF.

Many counts were recorded for this clonotype. The chain couples TRBV6-5 to TRBJ2-1; the D is unclear. Trimming took off 0 bases at V and 7 bases at J, with 7 bases between the two ends. Per the germline V gene, CDR1 is MNHEY and CDR2 is SVGAGI. This CDR3 region has 13 residues. CDR3: CASSYSPWNEQFF. CDR3 bases: TGTGCCAGCAGTTACTCCCCGTGGAATGAGCAGTTCTTC.

The table lists this clonotype with a few counts. Given a much more abundant clone one base away, this may be a read error. This chain uses TRBV20-1 with TRBJ2-7; D might be TRBD2 (5 bases). This CDR3 is built from 14 residues. CDR1 and CDR2 (germline): DFQATT, SNEGSKA (reference sequence). Trimming stripped 0 bases from V and 6 bases from J, with 15 bases between. The CDR3 DNA follows: TGCAGTGCTAGAGATCCTCAAAGCGGTTCCGAGCAGTACTTC. Translating it yields CSARDPQSGSEQYF.

As for this clonotype: A read error may be the cause here, since a much bigger clone is one base away. V gene TRBV20-1 combines with J gene TRBJ2-7; D unclear. The V gene's germline CDR1 is DFQATT and CDR2 SNEGSKA (reference sequence). This CDR3 contains 13 residues. CDR3 coding DNA: TGCAGTGCCCCCACGCCAGCCTCCTACGCGCAGTACTTC. It yields the protein CSAPTPASYAQYF.

In the case of this clonotype: A single base separates this from a much larger clone, so it may be a read error. This rearrangement joins TRBV7-2 to TRBJ2-1; D remains unclear. Germline CDR1 SGHTA, CDR2 FQGNSA. There are 15 residues in the CDR3. Written as DNA, the CDR3 is TGTGCCAGCAGCCCGACCAGGAGCTCCTACAATGGGCAGTTCTTC. Encoded protein: CASSPTRSSYNGQFF. The complete variable domain, with remaining parts taken from reference TRBV7-2 and TRBJ2-1, reads GAGVSQSPSNKVTEKGKDVELRCDPISGHTALYWYRQSLGQGLEFLIYFQGNSAPDKSGLPSDRFSAERTGGSVSTLTIQRTQQEDSAVYLCASSPTRSSYNGQFFGPGTRLTVL.

This clonotype has just a few counts. The chain has TRBV6-2 or TRBV6-3 and TRBJ2-3; D perhaps matches TRBD1 (5 bases). Trimming shortened V by 5 bases and J by 0 bases, and 15 bases separated the two germline ends. Germline V gene data show CDR1 as MNHEY and CDR2 as SVGEGT. The CDR3 totals 16 residues. DNA for the CDR3: TGTGCCAGCAGTCTCCCCGTCAGGGCGAGCACAGATACGCAGTATTTT. Translation gives CASSLPVRASTDTQYF.